The 13 T cell receptor beta chains listed next were all sequenced from one sample in a study of OX40 agonist ivuxolimab in advanced cancers. Data came from immunoSEQ multiplex PCR; TCRdb stores just in-frame clones and leaves some out. The profile shows about 55,000 clones, about 88% of them singletons. Material: CD4+ or CD8+ T cells sorted from blood, obtained in a trial of the OX40 agonist ivuxolimab. The receptors originated from an adult with an advanced solid tumor such as melanoma, head and neck, liver or kidney cancer.

The chain links TRBV27 to TRBJ2-5; maybe TRBD2 (6 bases). Germline loops: CDR1 MNHEY, CDR2 SMNVEV (reference sequence). Trimming stripped 2 bases from V and 7 bases from J, with 17 bases between. CDR3 length: 15 residues. The CDR3 region has the DNA TGTGCCAGCAGTTTAAATAGCGGTTACTCGGGGACCCAGTACTTC. Translated, it gives CASSLNSGYSGTQYF.

Here the CDR3 DNA reads TGTGCCAGCAGCGAGAACCGTGGGGAGCAGTACGTC. The encoded protein is CASSENRGEQYV. This chain links TRBV6-1 with TRBJ2-7; D is uncertain. V dropped 6 bases and J dropped 7 bases, with 13 bases sitting between them. CDR3 length: 12 amino acids. Germline CDR1 and CDR2: MNHNS and SASEGT.

The rearrangement links TRBV28 to TRBJ2-2; D is ambiguous. Per the germline V gene, CDR1 is MDHEN and CDR2 is SYDVKM. CDR3 length equals 13 residues. Between the trimmed V and J ends, which lost 5 bases and 7 bases, there was a span of 11 bases. The CDR3 DNA follows: TGTGCCAGCAGTATTGTAGGAGACGGGGAGCTGTTTTTT. Translating gives CASSIVGDGELFF.

This sequence joins TRBV7-8 and TRBJ1-4; 11 positions match TRBD1. Germline loops: CDR1 SGHVS, CDR2 FQNEAQ. Trimming at V came to 4 bases and at J to 9 bases, leaving 4 bases not matched to a gene. The CDR3 has 14 residues. For the CDR3, the DNA is TGTGCCAGCAGCTACGGGGACAGGGGGAAAAAACTGTTTTTT. It yields the protein CASSYGDRGKKLFF.

The chain employs TRBV28 and TRBJ2-5, with 10 bases fitting TRBD1. V gave up 2 bases and J gave up 4 bases; unmatched junction bases: 7. The CDR3 totals 16 residues. From germline, CDR1 is MDHEN and CDR2 SYDVKM. The CDR3 loop reads CASSLADRGDIETQYF. The CDR3, as DNA: TGTGCCAGCAGTTTAGCGGACAGGGGGGATATAGAGACCCAGTACTTC.

This chain uses TRBV13 with TRBJ1-5; no clear D gene. V lost 3 bases and J lost 2, with 11 bases in between. Germline CDR1 reads PRHDT; CDR2 reads FYEKMQ (reference sequence). CDR3 length equals 15 residues. The CDR3 DNA sequence: TGTGCCAGCAGCTTGGGGAGGCTGGGCAATCAGCCCCAGCATTTT. Its protein is CASSLGRLGNQPQHF.

This clone was detected a few times. The chain carries TRBV7-8 and TRBJ2-1, with D possibly being TRBD2 (6 bases). The CDR3 totals 16 residues. Germline V gene lookup returns CDR1 SGHVS and CDR2 FQNEAQ. V was shortened by 5 bases and J by 0 bases, with 14 bases between the two germline ends. This CDR3 reads CASSHIAVSSYNEQFF. Here the CDR3 DNA reads TGTGCCAGCAGCCATATAGCGGTAAGCTCCTACAATGAGCAGTTCTTC.

The V and J genes are TRBV5-1 and TRBJ2-6, with 8 bases aligning to TRBD2. V shed 4 bases, J shed 1 base, and the junction held 7 bases outside the gene matches. The CDR3 length is 17 residues. CDR1 and CDR2 (germline): SGHRS, YFSETQ. The CDR3 protein is CASSPRGGGSGANVLTF. The CDR3 bases are TGCGCCAGCAGCCCCCGGGGGGGTGGGTCTGGGGCCAACGTCCTGACTTTC. Full variable domain (missing parts from reference TRBV5-1 and TRBJ2-6): KAGVTQTPRYLIKTRGQQVTLSCSPISGHRSVSWYQQTPGQGLQFLFEYFSETQRNKGNFPGRFSGRQFSNSRSEMNVSTLELGDSALYLCASSPRGGGSGANVLTFGAGSRLTVL.

This chain connects TRBV6-1 to TRBJ1-1; tentatively, D is TRBD1 (6 bases). The CDR3 has 15 residues. Trimming cost V 5 bases and J 3 bases, with 16 bases left between them. The germline V gene has CDR1 MNHNS and CDR2 SASEGT. This CDR3 is CASSPRQARHTEAFF. The CDR3 DNA is TGTGCCAGCAGTCCCCGACAGGCGCGCCACACTGAAGCTTTCTTT.

The V gene is TRBV7-9, the J gene TRBJ2-1; possible D gene TRBD2, 6 bases. Germline V gene lookup returns CDR1 SEHNR and CDR2 FQNEAQ (reference sequence). CDR3 size: 18 residues. The V and J ends lost 5 bases and 7 bases respectively, with 27 bases between them. CDR3 coding DNA: TGTGCCAGCAGCCCAGGCGAAAGGTTACGGGAGCTGGGAAATGAGCAGTTCTTC. It specifies CASSPGERLRELGNEQFF.

This chain links TRBV19 with TRBJ1-5; D uncertain. Germline-derived CDR1 and CDR2 are LNHDA and SQIVND (reference sequence). The V and J ends lost 9 bases and 0 bases respectively, with 15 bases between them. This CDR3 region has 15 residues. CDR3 sequence: CASRPDGASNQPQHF. The CDR3 bases are TGTGCCAGCCGACCGGACGGAGCTAGCAATCAGCCCCAGCATTTT. Using reference TRBV19 and TRBJ1-5 for the parts outside the CDR3, the full variable domain is DGGITQSPKYLFRKEGQNVTLSCEQNLNHDAMYWYRQDPGQGLRLIYYSQIVNDFQKGDIAEGYSVSREKKESFPLTVTSAQKNPTAFYLCASRPDGASNQPQHFGDGTRLSIL.

The chain links TRBV19 to TRBJ1-1; D is unclear. Germline V gene data show CDR1 as LNHDA and CDR2 as SQIVND (reference sequence). The CDR3 has 12 residues. Trimming removed 5 bases from V and 3 bases from J, with 7 bases in between. The CDR3 loop is CASSFGDTEAFF. CDR3 in DNA: TGTGCCAGTAGTTTCGGGGACACTGAAGCTTTCTTT.

The CDR3 region is CASSEDRGETQYF. CDR3 nucleotide sequence: TGTGCCAGCAGTGAGGACAGGGGGGAGACCCAGTACTTC. The rearrangement uses TRBV6-5 and TRBJ2-5; 10 positions match TRBD1. V shed 5 bases and J 5 bases; nucleotides not matched to a gene: 2. The CDR3 has 13 residues. Germline CDR1 is MNHEY and CDR2 is SVGAGI.